A selection of T cell receptor beta chains follows, all from one sample in a study of blood T cell repertoires in COVID-19. Generated by immunoSEQ multiplex PCR, the TCRdb table keeps only in-frame clones and is missing some. This sample carries some 150,000 clones, about four fifths of them seen once, and the ten largest clones take approximately 9.1%. The source material was peripheral blood. These receptors were taken from a woman aged 55-69 years with active or convalescent COVID-19. CDR3s include the opening cysteine and the closing phenylalanine or tryptophan. D genes are given only for firm matches. Part of the rows lack a size; the others show once, few, many or a class for expanded clones.

TRBD1,NA,TRBV10-3,TRBJ1-1,TGTGCCATCAGTTACGGGACAGGGGTAGTTGAAGCTTTCTTT,CAISYGTGVVEAFF
NA,NA,TRBV5-6,TRBJ1-1,TGTGCCAGCAGCTGGGGACACAACACTGAAGCTTTCTTT,CASSWGHNTEAFF
NA,NA,TRBV5-1,TRBJ1-1,TGCGCCAGCAGCCGTACAGGATCCTCAGGGGTTACTGAAGCTTTCTTT,CASSRTGSSGVTEAFF
TRBD1,NA,TRBV24-1,TRBJ1-4,TGTGCCACCAGTGATAGTCGACAGGGGGGTGAAAAACTGTTTTTT,CATSDSRQGGEKLFF
TRBD2,NA,TRBV11-2,TRBJ2-3,TGTGCCAGCAGCTGGGTGGGGAGGGCCGAGGATACGCAGTATTTT,CASSWVGRAEDTQYF
NA,NA,TRBV6-6,TRBJ1-5,TGTGCCAGCAGTTTGCGAGAGGCCCAGCATTTT,CASSLREAQHF
TRBD2,NA,TRBV30,TRBJ2-7,TGTGCCTGGAGTGTAGGGAGGGGTGGACGTCGCGAGCAGTACTTC,CAWSVGRGGRREQYF
NA,once,TRBV12-1,TRBJ2-2,TGTGCCAGCTCCCAGGCCGGACAGTCGAACACCGGGGAGCTGTTTTTT,CASSQAGQSNTGELFF
TRBD2,many,TRBV7-9,TRBJ2-5,TGTGCCAGCAGCTTAAGCGGGAACCAAGAGACCCAGTACTTC,CASSLSGNQETQYF
NA,NA,TRBV24-1,TRBJ1-2,TGTGCCACCAGTGATGACAGTCATACTGGCTACACCTTC,CATSDDSHTGYTF
TRBD1,NA,TRBV5-1,TRBJ1-5,TGCGCCAGCAGCCTGACAGGGGAGTCGAGTCAGCCCCAGCATTTT,CASSLTGESSQPQHF
NA,NA,TRBV18,TRBJ1-2,TGTGCCAGCTCACCATCGGCGGAGCCGGGAACCTTC,CASSPSAEPGTF
NA,few,TRBV9,TRBJ2-5,TGTGCCAGCAGCGTAGGCCCAGGGTTGCGAGAGACCCAGTACTTC,CASSVGPGLRETQYF
TRBD1,once,TRBV6-1,TRBJ1-2,TGTGCCAGCAGTGACCTGACAGGGGTGACCTATGGCTACACCTTC,CASSDLTGVTYGYTF
TRBD2,NA,TRBV28,TRBJ2-2,TGTGCCAGCAGTTTATTTTCGCGGGAGGGGTCCACCGGGGAGCTGTTTTTT,CASSLFSREGSTGELFF
NA,once,TRBV25-1,TRBJ2-2,TGTGCCAGCAGTGCTTCATCAGGGAACACCGGGGAGCTGTTTTTT,CASSASSGNTGELFF
NA,NA,TRBV7-9,TRBJ1-2,TGTGCCAGCAGCTCAACTACAGGGTTTGGTTTTGATGGCTACACCTTC,CASSSTTGFGFDGYTF
TRBD2,NA,TRBV19,TRBJ2-2,TGTGCCAGTAGTAAGGGACTAGCGGGGGGATTGCGCACCGGGGAGCTGTTTTTT,CASSKGLAGGLRTGELFF
TRBD1,few,TRBV9,TRBJ1-1,TGTGCCAGCAGCGCCGTTCCGGACAGGGCAAAAGCTTTCTTT,CASSAVPDRAKAFF
TRBD2,NA,TRBV28,TRBJ2-3,TGTGCCAGCAGTTTGGCGGGAGTGGCAGATACGCAGTATTTT,CASSLAGVADTQYF
NA,NA,TRBV7-9,TRBJ2-3,TGTGCCAGCAGCTTAGCGTTACCGAGGGGGGATACGCAGTATTTT,CASSLALPRGDTQYF
TRBD2,NA,TRBV10-3,TRBJ2-2,TGTGCCATCAGTGGGGGGGGGACGAACACCGGGGAGCTGTTTTTT,CAISGGGTNTGELFF
NA,NA,TRBV6-4,TRBJ1-1,TGTGCCAGTCGGGAAAATCAGTATACTGAAGCTTTCTTT,CASRENQYTEAFF
TRBD2,NA,TRBV5-5,TRBJ2-7,TGTGCCAGCAGCGTTGGACTAGCGGCGTACGAGCAGTACTTC,CASSVGLAAYEQYF
NA,NA,TRBV5-4,TRBJ1-6,TGTGCCAGCAGCTTGGATGGCGGATCACCCCTCCACTTT,CASSLDGGSPLHF
NA,NA,TRBV5-1,TRBJ2-1,TGCGCCAGCAGCTTGCTCCAAGCGAGCTCCTACAATGAGCAGTTCTTC,CASSLLQASSYNEQFF
NA,NA,TRBV19,TRBJ2-7,TGTGCCAGTAGTATTGGCGCAGAGGGCGAGCAGTACTTC,CASSIGAEGEQYF
TRBD1,NA,TRBV7-2,TRBJ2-1,TGTGCCAGCAGCGTTTCTCCAGGACAGGGCTCCTACAATGAGCAGTTCTTC,CASSVSPGQGSYNEQFF
NA,NA,TRBV6-2/TRBV6-3,TRBJ2-1,TGTGCCAGCAGTTTGTTGGGGGGAGAGGGTAATGAGCAGTTCTTC,CASSLLGGEGNEQFF
TRBD1,few,TRBV4-3,TRBJ1-2,TGCGCCAGCAGCCAATCCCCGGACAGGGCCTATGGCTACACCTTC,CASSQSPDRAYGYTF
TRBD1,NA,TRBV19,TRBJ2-2,TGTGCCAGTAGCCCCAGACAGGGGCAAAGTTACACCGGGGAGCTGTTTTTT,CASSPRQGQSYTGELFF
TRBD1,NA,TRBV6-4,TRBJ2-7,TGTGCCAGCAGTCAGGGGGCGGGACTCGAGCAGTACTTC,CASSQGAGLEQYF
TRBD1,NA,TRBV28,TRBJ1-2,TGTGCCAGCCTTCCGGGGGACAGGGACGACTATGGCTACACCTTC,CASLPGDRDDYGYTF
NA,NA,TRBV11-2,TRBJ1-1,TGTGCCAGCAGCTTAGGGCTCGGGGGTGGCACTGAAGCTTTCTTT,CASSLGLGGGTEAFF
NA,many,TRBV18,TRBJ1-1,TGTGCCAGCTCACCCGGGGGGGAAGGGTGGAACACTGAAGCTTTCTTT,CASSPGGEGWNTEAFF
TRBD2,NA,TRBV28,TRBJ2-3,TGTGCCGGGCGAGGAGCGGGGGGCCGGAATACGCAGTATTTT,CAGRGAGGRNTQYF
TRBD1,NA,TRBV5-6,TRBJ1-2,TGTGCCAGCAGCCCGCCGGGACAGGGATATGGCTACACCTTC,CASSPPGQGYGYTF
TRBD1,NA,TRBV27,TRBJ2-3,TGTGCCAGCAGTAAAAGGACAGGGGGCACAGATACGCAGTATTTT,CASSKRTGGTDTQYF
NA,NA,TRBV27,TRBJ1-2,TGTGCCAGCAGTTTACAACACAACTATGGCTACACCTTC,CASSLQHNYGYTF
NA,NA,TRBV28,TRBJ1-1,TGTGCCAGCAGTCAAATCAGGGAAGGGGAGAACACTGAAGCTTTCTTT,CASSQIREGENTEAFF
NA,NA,TRBV5-1,TRBJ2-2,TGCGCCAGCAGCCGACCAGAGGAGAACACCGGGGAGCTGTTTTTT,CASSRPEENTGELFF
NA,once,TRBV19,TRBJ2-1,TGTGCCAGTGGCTGGATAGCCCGCGATGAGCAGTTCTTC,CASGWIARDEQFF
NA,NA,TRBV2,TRBJ2-2,TGTGCCAGCATTCCCCCGGGATTTTCGAACACCGGGGAGCTGTTTTTT,CASIPPGFSNTGELFF
NA,NA,TRBV9,TRBJ1-3,TGTGCCAGCAGCGCAATACAGGGCAACTCTGGAAACACCATATATTTT,CASSAIQGNSGNTIYF
TRBD1,NA,TRBV14,TRBJ1-2,TGTGCCAGTGAAATCTCCGGGACAGGGGTTTCGAGCTACACCTTC,CASEISGTGVSSYTF
NA,NA,TRBV9,TRBJ1-1,TGTGCCAGCAGCGAGAGGGGTGGGACAAACACTGAAGCTTTCTTT,CASSERGGTNTEAFF
NA,NA,TRBV2,TRBJ2-1,TGTGCCAGCAATGGGATACTAGATGCCCACAATGAGCAGTTCTTC,CASNGILDAHNEQFF
NA,NA,TRBV11-2,TRBJ1-5,TGTGCCAGCAGCTTAGCGGGATGGAGCAATCAGCCCCAGCATTTT,CASSLAGWSNQPQHF